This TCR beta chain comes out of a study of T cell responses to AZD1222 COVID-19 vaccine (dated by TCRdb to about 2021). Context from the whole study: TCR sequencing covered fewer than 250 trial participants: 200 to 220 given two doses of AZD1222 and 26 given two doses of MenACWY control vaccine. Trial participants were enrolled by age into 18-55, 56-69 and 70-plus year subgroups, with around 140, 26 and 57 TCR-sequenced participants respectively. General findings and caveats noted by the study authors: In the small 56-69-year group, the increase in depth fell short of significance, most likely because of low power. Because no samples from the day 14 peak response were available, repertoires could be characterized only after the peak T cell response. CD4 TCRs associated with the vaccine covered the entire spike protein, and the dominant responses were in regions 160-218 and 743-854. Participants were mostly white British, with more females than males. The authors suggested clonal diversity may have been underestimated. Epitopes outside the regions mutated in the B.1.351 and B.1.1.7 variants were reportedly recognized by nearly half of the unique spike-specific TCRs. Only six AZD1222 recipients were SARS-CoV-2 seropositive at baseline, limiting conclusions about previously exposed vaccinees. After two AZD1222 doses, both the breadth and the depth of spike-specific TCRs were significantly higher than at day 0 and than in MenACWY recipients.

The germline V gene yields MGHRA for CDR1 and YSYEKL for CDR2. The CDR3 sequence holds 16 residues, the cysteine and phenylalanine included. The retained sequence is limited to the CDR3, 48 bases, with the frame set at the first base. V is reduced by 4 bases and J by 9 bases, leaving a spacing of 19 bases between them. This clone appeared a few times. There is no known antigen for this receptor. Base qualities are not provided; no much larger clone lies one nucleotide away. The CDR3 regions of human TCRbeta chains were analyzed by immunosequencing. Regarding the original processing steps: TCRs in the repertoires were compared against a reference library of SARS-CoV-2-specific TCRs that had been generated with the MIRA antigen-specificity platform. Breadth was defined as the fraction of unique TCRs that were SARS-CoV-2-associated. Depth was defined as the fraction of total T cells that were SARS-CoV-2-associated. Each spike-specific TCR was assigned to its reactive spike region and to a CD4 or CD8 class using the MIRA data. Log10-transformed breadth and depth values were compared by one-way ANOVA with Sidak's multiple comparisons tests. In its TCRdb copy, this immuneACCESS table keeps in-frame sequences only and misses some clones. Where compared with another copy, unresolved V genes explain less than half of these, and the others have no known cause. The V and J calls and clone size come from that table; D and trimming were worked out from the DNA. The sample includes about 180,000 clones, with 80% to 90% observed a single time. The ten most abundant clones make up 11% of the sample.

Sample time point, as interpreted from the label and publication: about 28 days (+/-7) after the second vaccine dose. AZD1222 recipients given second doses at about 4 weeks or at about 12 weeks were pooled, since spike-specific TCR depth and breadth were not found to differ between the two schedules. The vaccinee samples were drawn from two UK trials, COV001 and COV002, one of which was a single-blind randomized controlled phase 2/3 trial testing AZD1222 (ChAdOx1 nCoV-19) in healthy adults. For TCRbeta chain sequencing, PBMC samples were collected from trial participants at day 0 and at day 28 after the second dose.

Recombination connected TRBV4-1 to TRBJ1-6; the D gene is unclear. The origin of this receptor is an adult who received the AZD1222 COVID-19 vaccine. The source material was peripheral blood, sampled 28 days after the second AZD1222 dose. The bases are TGCGCCAGCAGCCCTACCGAGCTTAAACGGGGTTCACCCCTCCACTTT. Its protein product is CASSPTELKRGSPLHF.